The T cell receptor beta chain described here comes from a study of T-cell reconstitution after alpha-beta-depleted transplantation in children. Findings and caveats of the study: Recipient T cells and thymic progenitors that survived were the source of the high TCRbeta diversity seen at day 60 in some patients. Several hundred graft clones that had expanded were reportedly the source of alpha-beta T cells about two months after transplant. T-cell numbers and diversity one year post-transplant derived largely from freshly generated T cells.

The germline V gene has CDR1 SGHRS and CDR2 YFSETQ. The CDR3 is 13 amino acids. V lost 3 bases to trimming and J lost 11 bases; unmatched junction nucleotides: 10. About this clonotype: The antigen is unknown.

Unique molecular identifiers were built into the TCRbeta library. TCRdb processed the PCR reads anew with MiXCR; each CDR3 protein has one entry. The table lists under 50,000 distinct CDR3 sequences, 52% of them singletons. V and J are TRBV5-1 and TRBJ1-1; 7 bases match TRBD1. The sequencing here drew on peripheral blood, taken before TCRalphabeta/CD19-depleted stem cell transplant. This clonotype was obtained from a boy under two years old with SCID, due to receive a stem cell transplant. CDR3 sequence: CASSYGQDTYAFF. The DNA for the CDR3 is TGCGCCAGCAGCTACGGACAGGATACATATGCTTTCTTT.